Listed below are T cell receptor beta chains from one sample, sequenced in a study of blood T cell repertoires in COVID-19. The table came from immunoSEQ multiplex PCR; TCRdb's copy has only in-frame clones and leaves some out. This sample yields fewer than 350,000 clones, of which around 87% are seen a single time; around 8% belongs to the top ten. Sequencing was carried out using peripheral blood. The receptors originated from a woman aged 50 to 60 who had recovered from COVID-19. Both conserved end residues are part of each CDR3. D genes are given only for firm matches. The size field is filled for only some rows; it gives once, few, many or a size class.

D	V	J	size	CDR3	DNA
-	TRBV20-1	TRBJ1-4	once	CSASSTVQKLFF	TGCAGTGCTAGTAGTACGGTGCAAAAACTGTTTTTT
-	TRBV4-1	TRBJ2-7	-	CASSQDYYTLYF	TGCGCCAGCAGCCAAGACTACTACACGTTGTACTTC
-	TRBV2	TRBJ2-2	-	CASTEDTANTGELFF	TGTGCCAGCACGGAAGACACCGCGAACACCGGGGAGCTGTTTTTT
-	TRBV21-1	TRBJ2-3	-	CASSSRDRDTQYF	TGTGCCAGCAGCTCCCGGGACAGGGATACGCAGTATTTT
-	TRBV5-5	TRBJ1-2	-	CASSSTFNYGYTF	TGTGCCAGCAGCTCGACATTTAACTATGGCTACACCTTC
-	TRBV27	TRBJ1-4	-	CASSLYGFNEKLFF	TGTGCCAGCAGTTTATATGGCTTTAATGAAAAACTGTTTTTT
TRBD2	TRBV7-2	TRBJ2-3	-	CASSPQRGYTDTQYF	TGTGCCAGCAGCCCCCAGCGGGGGTACACAGATACGCAGTATTTT
TRBD1	TRBV9	TRBJ2-7	-	CASSAGPGQNYEQYF	TGTGCCAGCAGCGCTGGGCCGGGACAGAACTACGAGCAGTACTTC
-	TRBV19	TRBJ1-5	-	CASSTRVTQPQHF	TGTGCCAGTAGTACCAGGGTAACTCAGCCCCAGCATTTT
TRBD1	TRBV6-5	TRBJ2-5	-	CASPRDSQETQYF	TGTGCCAGTCCGAGGGACAGCCAAGAGACCCAGTACTTC
-	TRBV5-1	TRBJ2-3	once	CASSHNPGQTTDTQYF	TGCGCCAGCAGCCATAATCCGGGACAAACCACAGATACGCAGTATTTT
-	TRBV5-4	TRBJ2-1	-	CASSLGGGDPSYNEQFF	TGTGCCAGCAGCTTGGGCGGGGGCGACCCCTCCTACAATGAGCAGTTCTTC
-	TRBV7-9	TRBJ2-7	-	CASSLALGSTFEQYF	TGTGCCAGCAGCTTAGCCCTGGGCTCAACCTTTGAGCAGTACTTC
-	TRBV7-2	TRBJ1-6	-	CASREKTGLSSYNSPLHF	TGTGCCAGCAGGGAAAAGACAGGACTGAGCTCCTATAATTCACCCCTCCACTTT
-	TRBV7-9	TRBJ2-5	-	CASSSPGRERQETQYF	TGTGCCAGCAGCTCCCCGGGCAGGGAACGACAAGAGACCCAGTACTTC
TRBD1	TRBV5-1	TRBJ2-3	-	CASRPGQGTDTQYF	TGCGCCAGCAGACCAGGACAGGGGACAGATACGCAGTATTTT
-	TRBV4-3	TRBJ1-4	-	CASSQDNAGEYEKLFF	TGCGCCAGCAGCCAAGATAACGCAGGGGAATACGAAAAACTGTTTTTT
-	TRBV5-5	TRBJ2-5	-	CASSLGARQETQYF	TGTGCCAGCAGCTTGGGGGCCCGCCAAGAGACCCAGTACTTC
TRBD2	TRBV5-5	TRBJ2-1	-	CASSLAPLAGDPSSYNEQFF	TGTGCCAGCAGCTTGGCCCCGCTAGCGGGAGACCCTAGCTCCTACAATGAGCAGTTCTTC
-	TRBV5-1	TRBJ2-3	-	CASIELAGDTQYF	TGCGCCAGCATCGAATTAGCTGGAGATACGCAGTATTTT
TRBD1	TRBV18	TRBJ2-7	-	CASSLRGTGSPEQYF	TGTGCCAGCTCACTTCGGGGGACAGGGTCCCCCGAGCAGTACTTC
TRBD2	TRBV7-9	TRBJ2-7	-	CASSYTSGVSVEQYF	TGTGCCAGCAGCTATACTAGCGGGGTTTCAGTCGAGCAGTACTTC
-	TRBV4-3	TRBJ2-1	-	CASSQELSGRLPYEQFF	TGCGCCAGCAGCCAAGAACTGAGCGGGCGACTCCCCTATGAGCAGTTCTTC
TRBD2	TRBV3-1/TRBV3-2	TRBJ2-5	-	CASSLGLAGGAKTQYF	TGTGCCAGCAGCCTCGGACTAGCGGGGGGGGCGAAGACCCAGTACTTC
-	TRBV28	TRBJ2-6	-	CASSWKGGTGANVLTF	TGTGCCAGCTCTTGGAAGGGGGGGACTGGGGCCAACGTCCTGACTTTC
TRBD1	TRBV7-9	TRBJ1-1	few	CASSQGQGNTEAFF	TGTGCCAGCAGCCAGGGACAGGGAAACACTGAAGCTTTCTTT
-	TRBV7-9	TRBJ2-2	-	CASSLGSGELFF	TGTGCCAGCAGCTTAGGTAGCGGGGAGCTGTTTTTT
-	TRBV7-7	TRBJ2-1	-	CASSYSQANEQFF	TGTGCCAGCAGCTATAGTCAGGCCAATGAGCAGTTCTTC
-	TRBV23-1	TRBJ2-4	-	CASARNLGNIQYF	TGCGCCAGCGCGAGGAACTTGGGAAACATTCAGTACTTC
TRBD2	TRBV7-3	TRBJ2-7	-	CASSSGLAGGQPYEQYF	TGTGCCAGCAGTTCGGGACTAGCGGGAGGTCAACCCTACGAGCAGTACTTC
-	TRBV27	TRBJ2-2	-	CASSLWGWGGAESGELFF	TGTGCCAGCAGTTTATGGGGTTGGGGGGGGGCCGAGTCCGGGGAGCTGTTTTTT
-	TRBV6-5	TRBJ1-2	-	CASSYSSGLSSYGYTF	TGTGCCAGCAGTTACTCGTCAGGGCTCTCTAGCTATGGCTACACCTTC
-	TRBV3-1/TRBV3-2	TRBJ1-2	-	CASSQGSYYGYTF	TGTGCCAGCAGCCAAGGTTCATACTATGGCTACACCTTC
-	TRBV9	TRBJ1-4	-	CASSVGRAGNEKLFF	TGTGCCAGCAGCGTAGGCAGGGCTGGGAATGAAAAACTGTTTTTT
-	TRBV3-1/TRBV3-2	TRBJ1-1	-	CASSQGTNTEAFF	TGTGCCAGCAGCCAAGGGACAAACACTGAAGCTTTCTTT
-	TRBV6-5	TRBJ1-1	-	CASSYNRNTEAFF	TGTGCCAGCAGTTACAACAGGAACACTGAAGCTTTCTTT
-	TRBV6-5	TRBJ1-2	-	CASSYSPPGGYTF	TGTGCCAGCAGTTACAGTCCACCCGGTGGCTACACCTTC